These T cell receptor beta chains were read from a single sample in a study of blood T cell repertoires in COVID-19. Only in-frame clones appear in the TCRdb table, and some are missing; sequencing was by immunoSEQ multiplex PCR. The repertoire includes about 430,000 clones, about 88% of them detected once, and approximately 1.3% sits in the top ten. Input material: PBMCs or T cells enriched from blood (not recorded which). The receptors shown here come from a woman in her late teens or twenties who had been exposed to COVID-19. Both conserved end residues are part of each CDR3. The D gene is left open where the match is weak. Rows may omit the clone size; those that give it use once, few, many or a size class.

D,J,V,size,CDR3,DNA
-,TRBJ2-1,TRBV14,-,CASSQAGAGNNEQFF,TGTGCCAGCAGCCAAGCGGGAGCGGGTAACAATGAGCAGTTCTTC
TRBD1,TRBJ2-7,TRBV6-5,-,CASRGTGTGSYEQYF,TGTGCCAGCAGGGGGACAGGGACCGGATCCTACGAGCAGTACTTC
-,TRBJ2-7,TRBV27,-,CASSSPGSGVYEQYF,TGTGCCAGCAGTTCACCTGGGTCGGGTGTTTACGAGCAGTACTTC
TRBD1,TRBJ1-4,TRBV7-2,-,CASSLLGTEGEKLFF,TGTGCCAGCAGCTTGTTAGGGACAGAGGGTGAAAAACTGTTTTTT
TRBD1,TRBJ1-2,TRBV3-1/TRBV3-2,-,CASSLTGGRDGYTF,TGTGCCAGCAGCCTGACAGGGGGGAGGGATGGCTACACCTTC
-,TRBJ2-2,TRBV19,-,CASSIAGLATGELFF,TGTGCCAGTAGTATAGCGGGACTCGCCACCGGGGAGCTGTTTTTT
-,TRBJ2-5,TRBV28,-,CASSLFGIAEETQYF,TGTGCCAGCAGTTTATTTGGTATCGCAGAAGAGACCCAGTACTTC
-,TRBJ2-7,TRBV30,-,CAWSPGGSGEQYF,TGTGCCTGGAGTCCCGGAGGATCGGGCGAGCAGTACTTC
TRBD2,TRBJ2-5,TRBV4-3,-,CASSQVLPLAGGTETQYF,TGCGCCAGCAGCCAAGTCCTCCCCCTAGCGGGGGGAACAGAGACCCAGTACTTC
-,TRBJ1-3,TRBV7-9,-,CAAGTLSGNTIYF,TGTGCCGCCGGGACACTTTCTGGAAACACCATATATTTT
-,TRBJ2-5,TRBV15,-,CATSSEGGQQETQYF,TGTGCCACCAGCAGTGAGGGGGGGCAGCAAGAGACCCAGTACTTC
TRBD1,TRBJ1-6,TRBV18,-,CASSPQEGANSPLHF,TGTGCCAGCTCACCACAGGAGGGGGCCAATTCACCCCTCCACTTT
-,TRBJ2-1,TRBV28,-,CASSLFGLAHNEQFF,TGTGCCAGCAGTTTATTTGGGCTAGCCCACAATGAGCAGTTCTTC
TRBD1,TRBJ1-1,TRBV5-4,-,CASSAGQGAVSAEAFF,TGTGCCAGCAGCGCGGGACAGGGGGCCGTTTCCGCTGAAGCTTTCTTT
TRBD2,TRBJ2-1,TRBV12-5,-,CASGFLAGGPPEQFF,TGTGCTAGTGGTTTCCTAGCGGGAGGCCCGCCTGAGCAGTTCTTC
-,TRBJ2-1,TRBV28,-,CASRRGEQFF,TGTGCCAGCAGGCGTGGTGAGCAGTTCTTC
TRBD1,TRBJ2-7,TRBV15,-,CATSLDRGAYEQYF,TGTGCCACCAGCCTGGACAGGGGGGCCTACGAGCAGTACTTC
TRBD1,TRBJ1-2,TRBV3-1/TRBV3-2,-,CASSHRDRAVDYGYTF,TGTGCCAGCAGCCATCGTGACAGGGCAGTGGACTATGGCTACACCTTC
TRBD2,TRBJ2-2,TRBV14,-,CASSQTGTMNTGELFF,TGTGCCAGCAGCCAAACCGGGACTATGAACACCGGGGAGCTGTTTTTT
TRBD2,TRBJ2-7,TRBV6-2/TRBV6-3,-,CASSWGLAGYEQYF,TGTGCCAGCAGTTGGGGGCTAGCGGGCTACGAGCAGTACTTC
TRBD1,TRBJ2-5,TRBV19,once,CASSGTGGLETQYF,TGTGCCAGTAGTGGGACAGGGGGCTTGGAGACCCAGTACTTC